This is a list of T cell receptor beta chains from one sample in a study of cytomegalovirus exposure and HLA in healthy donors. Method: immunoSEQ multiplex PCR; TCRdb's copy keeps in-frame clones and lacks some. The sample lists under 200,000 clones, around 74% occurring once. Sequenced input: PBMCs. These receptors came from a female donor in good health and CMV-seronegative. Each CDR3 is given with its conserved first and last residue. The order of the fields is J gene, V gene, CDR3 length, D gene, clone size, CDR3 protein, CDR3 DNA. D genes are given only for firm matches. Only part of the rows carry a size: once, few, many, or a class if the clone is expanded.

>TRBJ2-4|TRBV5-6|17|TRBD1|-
CASSLRGQGLAKNIQYF
TGTGCCAGCAGCTTACGGGGACAGGGTCTAGCCAAAAACATTCAGTACTTC
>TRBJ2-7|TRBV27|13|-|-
CASSLGDNYEQYF
TGTGCCAGCAGCCTGGGGGACAACTACGAGCAGTACTTC
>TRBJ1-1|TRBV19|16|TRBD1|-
CASSIGSGGAWTEAFF
TGTGCCAGTAGTATAGGTTCAGGGGGCGCTTGGACTGAAGCTTTCTTT
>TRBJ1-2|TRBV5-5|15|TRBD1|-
CASSVNRGSNYGYTF
TGTGCCAGCAGCGTCAACAGGGGCTCTAACTATGGCTACACCTTC
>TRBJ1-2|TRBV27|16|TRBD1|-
CASSSKYGQGPYGYTF
TGTGCCAGCAGTTCTAAGTACGGACAGGGACCCTATGGCTACACCTTC
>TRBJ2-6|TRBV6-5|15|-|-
CASSSPGSGANVLTF
TGTGCCAGCAGTTCCCCGGGCTCTGGGGCCAACGTCCTGACTTTC
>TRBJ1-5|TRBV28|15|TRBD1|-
CASSFLTGVDQPQHF
TGTGCCAGCAGTTTCCTGACAGGGGTAGACCAGCCCCAGCATTTT
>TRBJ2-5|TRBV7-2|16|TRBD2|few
CASSPGGVGGQETQYF
TGTGCCAGCAGCCCCGGGGGGGTAGGAGGGCAAGAGACCCAGTACTTC
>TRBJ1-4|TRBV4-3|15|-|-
CASSQALQGNEKLFF
TGCGCCAGCAGCCAGGCGTTGCAGGGTAATGAAAAACTGTTTTTT
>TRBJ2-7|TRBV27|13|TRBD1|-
CASSLRQGYEQYF
TGTGCCAGCAGTTTAAGACAGGGATACGAGCAGTACTTC
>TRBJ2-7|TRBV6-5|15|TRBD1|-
CASSLAGTGTYEQYF
TGTGCCAGCAGTTTGGCCGGGACAGGGACCTACGAGCAGTACTTC
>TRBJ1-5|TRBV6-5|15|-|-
CASSLAGAGNQPQHF
TGTGCCAGCAGTTTGGCGGGGGCTGGCAATCAGCCCCAGCATTTT
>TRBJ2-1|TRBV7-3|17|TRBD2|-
CASSPGLAGSSYNEQFF
TGTGCCAGCAGCCCCGGACTAGCGGGGAGCTCCTACAATGAGCAGTTCTTC
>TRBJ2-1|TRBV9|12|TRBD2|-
CASSAGGNEQFF
TGTGCCAGCAGCGCGGGGGGCAATGAGCAGTTCTTC
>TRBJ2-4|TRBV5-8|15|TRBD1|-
CASTWDRVAKNIQYF
TGTGCCAGCACCTGGGACAGAGTAGCCAAAAACATTCAGTACTTC
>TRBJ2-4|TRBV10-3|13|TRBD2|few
CAISAGLENSQYF
TGTGCCATCAGTGCGGGACTAGAAAACAGTCAGTACTTC
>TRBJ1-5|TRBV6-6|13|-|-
CVAGRLSNQPQHF
TGCGTCGCGGGGCGACTTAGCAATCAGCCCCAGCATTTT
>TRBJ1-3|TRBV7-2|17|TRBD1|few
CASSPRDRPLSGNTIYF
TGTGCCAGCAGCCCTCGGGACAGGCCCCTCTCTGGAAACACCATATATTTT
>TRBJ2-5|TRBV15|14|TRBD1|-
CATRSGTAQETQYF
TGTGCCACCCGATCGGGGACAGCCCAAGAGACCCAGTACTTC
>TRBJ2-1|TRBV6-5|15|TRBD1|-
CASRVDRRNYNEQFF
TGTGCCAGCAGGGTGGACAGGAGAAATTACAATGAGCAGTTCTTC
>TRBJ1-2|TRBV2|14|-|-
CASSILEELYGYTF
TGTGCCAGCAGCATACTTGAGGAACTCTATGGCTACACCTTC
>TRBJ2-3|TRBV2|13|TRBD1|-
CAGRQGIADTQYF
TGTGCCGGACGACAGGGGATTGCAGATACGCAGTATTTT
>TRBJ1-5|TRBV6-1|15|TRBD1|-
CASSRTGLSNQPQHF
TGTGCCAGCAGTCGGACAGGACTAAGCAATCAGCCCCAGCATTTT
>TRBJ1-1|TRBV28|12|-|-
CASSPRVTEAFF
TGTGCCAGCAGCCCCAGGGTCACTGAAGCTTTCTTT
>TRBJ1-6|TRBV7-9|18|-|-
CASSPSGAHLSYNSPLHF
TGTGCCAGCAGCCCTTCAGGGGCCCACCTCTCCTATAATTCACCCCTCCACTTT
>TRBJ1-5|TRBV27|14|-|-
CASSPGGANQPQHF
TGTGCCAGCAGCCCGGGTGGGGCTAATCAGCCCCAGCATTTT
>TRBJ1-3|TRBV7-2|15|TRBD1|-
CASSLGGQGKNTIYF
TGTGCCAGCAGCTTAGGCGGACAGGGGAAAAACACCATATATTTT
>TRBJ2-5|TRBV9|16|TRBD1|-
CASSVAGTGGQETQYF
TGTGCCAGCAGCGTAGCCGGGACAGGGGGCCAAGAGACCCAGTACTTC
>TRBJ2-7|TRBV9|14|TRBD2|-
CASSPLAGGYEQYF
TGTGCCAGCAGTCCTCTAGCGGGAGGGTACGAGCAGTACTTC
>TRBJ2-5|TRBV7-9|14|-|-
CASSTRGSEETQYF
TGTGCCAGCAGCACCCGGGGGAGCGAAGAGACCCAGTACTTC